The 20 T cell receptor beta chains below all came from one sample that was sequenced in a study of cytomegalovirus exposure and HLA in healthy donors. PCR was performed using 60 Vbeta and 13 Jbeta primers. The repertoire was sequenced with immunoSEQ multiplex PCR; TCRdb's copy has only in-frame clones and lacks some. The table records roughly 170,000 clones, 80% of them present only once. The sequenced sample consisted of PBMCs. The receptors derive from a woman in her forties or fifties in good health and CMV-seropositive.

About this clone: The sample holds other DNA sequences that translate to the same CDR3. The chain couples TRBV10-2 to TRBJ1-1; D ambiguous. Trimming removed 2 bases from V and 4 bases from J, with 11 bases in between. There are 14 residues in the CDR3. Germline assignment: CDR1 WSHSY and CDR2 SAAADI. The CDR3 spells CASSEVVWSTEAFF. The CDR3 region has the DNA TGCGCCAGCAGTGAGGTGGTCTGGAGCACTGAAGCTTTCTTT.

The V call is TRBV5-6, the J call TRBJ2-7; unclear D gene. The germline gives CDR1 SGHDT, CDR2 YYEEEE. This CDR3 is 13 amino acids long. V dropped 9 bases and J dropped 0 bases, with 13 bases sitting between them. The CDR3 region is CATGAYSSYEQYF. The DNA for the CDR3 is TGTGCCACAGGCGCTTACAGCTCCTACGAGCAGTACTTC.

The rearrangement uses TRBV2 and TRBJ2-7; 10 bases are a match to TRBD2. V lost 3 bases, J lost 1 base, and 0 bases stayed unmatched. In germline, CDR1 is SNHLY, CDR2 FYNNEI. The CDR3 extends over 14 amino acids. CDR3 protein: CASSDSGRSYEQYF. In DNA, the CDR3 is TGTGCCAGCAGTGATAGCGGGAGGTCCTACGAGCAGTACTTC.

The chain is built from TRBV10-2 and TRBJ2-7; TRBD2 matches 13 bases. After removal of 7 bases from V and 4 bases from J, the junction contained 4 bases not matched to a gene. This CDR3 spans 14 amino acids. CDR1 WSHSY and CDR2 SAAADI come from the germline V gene. CDR3 coding DNA: TGCGCCAGCATCCCGACTAGCGGGGGGTACGAGCAGTACTTC. Its protein is CASIPTSGGYEQYF.

This clone was counted between two and nine times. The rearrangement links TRBV5-4 to TRBJ1-4; D perhaps matches TRBD1 (5 bases). V lost 1 base and J 0 bases, leaving 19 bases between the germline ends. The CDR3 has 19 amino acids. CDR1 and CDR2 (germline): SGHNT, YYREEE (reference sequence). This chain's CDR3 is CASSLSGVAISPTNEKLFF. The DNA of the CDR3 is TGTGCCAGCAGCTTGTCGGGGGTGGCGATTTCCCCAACTAATGAAAAACTGTTTTTT.

This sequence joins TRBV29-1 and TRBJ1-1; D ambiguous. The CDR3 sequence is 13 residues long. The V gene's germline CDR1 is SQVTM and CDR2 ANQGSEA. V was clipped by 0 bases and J by 4 bases, with 9 bases between them. The CDR3 region has the DNA TGCAGCGTTGAAGAGGCGGGCGGCACTGAAGCTTTCTTT. Protein product: CSVEEAGGTEAFF. Full variable domain (rest looked up from reference TRBV29-1 and TRBJ1-1): SAVISQKPSRDICQRGTSLTIQCQVDSQVTMMFWYRQQPGQSLTLIATANQGSEATYESGFVIDKFPISRPNLTFSTLTVSNMSPEDSSIYLCSVEEAGGTEAFFGQGTRLTVV.

The V call is TRBV18, the J call TRBJ1-1; D is undetermined. V lost 6 bases and J lost 1, with 9 bases in between. This CDR3 is built from 13 residues. Looked up from germline, CDR1 is KGHSH and CDR2 is LQKENI. In DNA form, the CDR3 reads TGTGCCAGCTCGACAAGTCAGAACACTGAAGCTTTCTTT. This gives the protein CASSTSQNTEAFF. The complete variable domain, with remaining parts taken from reference TRBV18 and TRBJ1-1, reads NAGVMQNPRHLVRRRGQEARLRCSPMKGHSHVYWYRQLPEEGLKFMVYLQKENIIDESGMPKERFSAEFPKEGPSILRIQQVVRGDSAAYFCASSTSQNTEAFFGQGTRLTVV.

V is TRBV10-2 and J is TRBJ2-6; 9 bases align to TRBD2. This CDR3 is built from 18 residues. Germline loops: CDR1 WSHSY, CDR2 SAAADI. V shed 3 bases and J 0 bases; nucleotides not matched to a gene: 6. The CDR3 nucleotides read TGCGCCAGCAGTGAAGTAGCGGGGGACTTCTCTGGGGCCAACGTCCTGACTTTC. Protein product: CASSEVAGDFSGANVLTF.

In DNA, the CDR3 is TGTGCCAGCAGCTCCCTTTTCAGGGGCACTGAAGCTTTCTTT. It yields the protein CASSSLFRGTEAFF. The V and J genes are TRBV6-5 and TRBJ1-1; TRBD1 is a possible D gene (6 bases). With 6 bases removed from V and 4 bases from J, the gap between germline ends came to 15 bases. Germline assignment: CDR1 MNHEY and CDR2 SVGAGI. There are 14 residues in the CDR3.

The V gene is TRBV30, the J gene TRBJ1-1, with 8 bases fitting TRBD1. CDR3 size: 12 residues. V lost 8 bases to trimming and J lost 1 base; unmatched junction nucleotides: 3. Germline CDR1 is GTSNPN and CDR2 is SVGIG (reference sequence). CDR3 loop: CARGQGNTEAFF. For the CDR3, the DNA is TGTGCCCGCGGACAGGGGAACACTGAAGCTTTCTTT.

The chain employs TRBV28 and TRBJ2-3; 7 nucleotides match TRBD2. V lost 3 bases, J lost 0 bases, and 9 bases stayed unmatched. From germline, CDR1 is MDHEN and CDR2 SYDVKM. The CDR3 contains 17 residues. CDR3 residues: CASSFLPSGPSTDTQYF. The DNA of the CDR3 is TGTGCCAGCAGTTTCCTGCCTAGCGGACCGAGCACAGATACGCAGTATTTT. Based on the CDR3 plus reference TRBV28 and TRBJ2-3, the full variable domain is DVKVTQSSRYLVKRTGEKVFLECVQDMDHENMFWYRQDPGLGLRLIYFSYDVKMKEKGDIPEGYSVSREKKERFSLILESASTNQTSMYLCASSFLPSGPSTDTQYFGPGTRLTVL.

V and J are TRBV27 and TRBJ2-7; 7 nucleotides agree with TRBD2. CDR1 and CDR2 (germline): MNHEY, SMNVEV (reference sequence). V gave up 3 bases and J gave up 5 bases; unmatched junction bases: 10. CDR3 length: 15 amino acids. CDR3 amino acids: CASSLFTKRDHEQYF. The CDR3 bases are TGTGCCAGCAGTTTGTTTACCAAGCGGGACCACGAGCAGTACTTC.

The chain employs TRBV7-2 and TRBJ1-3, with D unclear. There are 16 residues in the CDR3. The V gene's germline CDR1 is SGHTA and CDR2 FQGNSA. V was cut by 3 bases and J by 3 bases, with 15 bases left in between. The CDR3 loop reads CASSFLWAEVGNTIYF. The CDR3 bases are TGTGCCAGCAGCTTCCTCTGGGCAGAAGTTGGAAACACCATATATTTT.

V and J are TRBV7-2 and TRBJ2-2; 9 bases are shared with TRBD2. The junction had 12 bases not matched to a gene; V was cut back by 5 bases and J by 8 bases. The CDR3 covers 16 residues. Germline V gives CDR1 SGHTA, CDR2 FQGNSA. CDR3 sequence: CASSTPGLASGGELFF. The CDR3 DNA reads as TGTGCCAGCAGCACCCCGGGACTAGCTTCTGGAGGGGAGCTGTTTTTT. The whole variable domain, remainder taken from reference TRBV7-2 and TRBJ2-2, is GAGVSQSPSNKVTEKGKDVELRCDPISGHTALYWYRQSLGQGLEFLIYFQGNSAPDKSGLPSDRFSAERTGGSVSTLTIQRTQQEDSAVYLCASSTPGLASGGELFFGEGSRLTVL.

This clone was seen only a few times. The gene calls are TRBV9 and TRBJ2-6; 9 bases fit TRBD1. J lost 1 base, V lost 3 bases, and 5 bases had no gene match. The germline CDR1 and CDR2 sequences are SGDLS and YYNGEE. The CDR3 is 17 residues long. For the CDR3, the DNA is TGTGCCAGCAGCGAAACAGGGGGCCGGTCTGGGGCCAACGTCCTGACTTTC. The encoded protein is CASSETGGRSGANVLTF.

The chain employs TRBV19 and TRBJ2-4; D may be TRBD1 (6 bases). This CDR3 has 16 amino acids. V was trimmed by 7 bases and J by 1 base, leaving 17 bases between them. CDR1 is LNHDA, CDR2 SQIVND, per germline (reference sequence). The CDR3 DNA follows: TGTGCCAGTAAAGGACAGCCTTCCTTCGCCAAAAACATTCAGTACTTC. Its protein is CASKGQPSFAKNIQYF. The variable domain in full, with the rest retrieved from reference TRBV19 and TRBJ2-4, is DGGITQSPKYLFRKEGQNVTLSCEQNLNHDAMYWYRQDPGQGLRLIYYSQIVNDFQKGDIAEGYSVSREKKESFPLTVTSAQKNPTAFYLCASKGQPSFAKNIQYFGAGTRLSVL.

V usage is TRBV28 and J usage is TRBJ2-1, with unresolved D. CDR3 length: 12 amino acids. V lost 5 bases and J 12 bases, leaving 14 bases between the germline ends. Germline CDR1 and CDR2: MDHEN and SYDVKM. This CDR3 reads CASSPALRGQFF. As DNA, the CDR3 is TGTGCCAGCAGTCCAGCCTTGCGCGGGCAGTTCTTC.

This clone occurred a few times. The chain carries TRBV10-2 and TRBJ1-1; D unclear. The CDR3 is 16 amino acids. Between the trimmed V and J ends, which lost 0 bases and 2 bases, there was a span of 13 bases. Germline CDR1 WSHSY, CDR2 SAAADI. The CDR3 DNA reads as TGCGCCAGCAGTGAGTCGACTCGCACCGTTAACACTGAAGCTTTCTTT. The encoded protein is CASSESTRTVNTEAFF.

This clone was recorded a few times. J is TRBJ2-7 and V is TRBV5-1; 9 bases line up with TRBD1. The V and J ends lost 3 bases and 4 bases, in that order; junction bases with no gene match: 5. The CDR3 runs to 14 residues. The germline gives CDR1 SGHRS, CDR2 YFSETQ. The CDR3 DNA reads TGCGCCAGCAGCTGGGACAGGGCGGGGTACGAGCAGTACTTC. Protein sequence: CASSWDRAGYEQYF. Supplemented by reference TRBV5-1 and TRBJ2-7, the full variable domain reads KAGVTQTPRYLIKTRGQQVTLSCSPISGHRSVSWYQQTPGQGLQFLFEYFSETQRNKGNFPGRFSGRQFSNSRSEMNVSTLELGDSALYLCASSWDRAGYEQYFGPGTRLTVT.

As to this clone: Germline is not matched at one junction end, which may reflect a read error. CDR3 region: CSSSLGTGFSTDTQYF. The CDR3 coding sequence is TGTTCCAGCAGCTTAGGGACAGGGTTTAGCACAGATACGCAGTATTTT. This chain joins TRBV7-9 and TRBJ2-3; TRBD1 matches 9 bases. This CDR3 has 16 residues. The V gene's germline CDR1 is SEHNR and CDR2 FQNEAQ (reference sequence).